This record looks at one T cell receptor (beta chain) sequence and its context. What it binds is not known. Treatment of the sample: approximately 10-day PBMC culture with coronavirus spike peptide pools or control peptides (ViraFEST assay). This CDR3 region has 14 residues. The V and J ends lost 6 bases and 5 bases, in that order; junction bases with no gene match: 4. The Oncomine TCR Beta short-read assay sequenced DNA from cultured CD4+ T cells. TCRdb reanalysed the PCR reads using MiXCR and keeps one entry per CDR3 protein. This table has some 10,000 distinct CDR3 sequences, about 60% appearing once. The data were taken from a study of vaccination and CD4 T cells after COVID-19. Study in general: Each control culture was treated with a CEFX pool, an HIV-1 Nef pool, or no peptide.

The material sequenced was CD4+ T cells from blood, cultured in vitro. The chain carries TRBV12-3 or TRBV12-4 and TRBJ1-6, with 7 positions matching TRBD1. This receptor was obtained from a human donor who had recovered from COVID-19. The chain's CDR3 is CASSWDSNNSPLHF. The CDR3 DNA reads as TGTGCCAGCAGCTGGGACAGTAATAATTCACCCCTCCACTTT.